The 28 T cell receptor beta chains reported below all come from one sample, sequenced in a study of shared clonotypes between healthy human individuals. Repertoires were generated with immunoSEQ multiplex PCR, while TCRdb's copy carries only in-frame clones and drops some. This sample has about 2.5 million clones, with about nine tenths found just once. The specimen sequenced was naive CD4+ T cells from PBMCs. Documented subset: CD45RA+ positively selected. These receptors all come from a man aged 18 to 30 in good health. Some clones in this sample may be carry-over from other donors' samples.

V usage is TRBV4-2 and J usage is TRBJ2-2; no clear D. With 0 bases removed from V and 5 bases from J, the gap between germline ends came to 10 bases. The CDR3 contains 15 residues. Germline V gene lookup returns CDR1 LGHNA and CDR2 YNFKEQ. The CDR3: CASSQDPGRTGELFF. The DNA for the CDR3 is TGTGCCAGCAGCCAAGATCCCGGACGGACCGGGGAGCTGTTTTTT.

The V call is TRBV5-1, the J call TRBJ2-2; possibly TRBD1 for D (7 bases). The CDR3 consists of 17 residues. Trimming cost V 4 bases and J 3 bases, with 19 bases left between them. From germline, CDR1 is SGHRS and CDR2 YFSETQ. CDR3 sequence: CASSRGPRQGDTGELFF. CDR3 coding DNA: TGCGCCAGCAGCCGGGGGCCCAGACAGGGAGACACCGGGGAGCTGTTTTTT.

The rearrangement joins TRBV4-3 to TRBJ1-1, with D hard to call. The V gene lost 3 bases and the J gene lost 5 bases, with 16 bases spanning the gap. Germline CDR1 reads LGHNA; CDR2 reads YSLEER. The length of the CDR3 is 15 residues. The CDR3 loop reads CASSQVGSGGTEAFF. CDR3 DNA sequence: TGCGCCAGCAGCCAGGTAGGGTCAGGTGGGACTGAAGCTTTCTTT.

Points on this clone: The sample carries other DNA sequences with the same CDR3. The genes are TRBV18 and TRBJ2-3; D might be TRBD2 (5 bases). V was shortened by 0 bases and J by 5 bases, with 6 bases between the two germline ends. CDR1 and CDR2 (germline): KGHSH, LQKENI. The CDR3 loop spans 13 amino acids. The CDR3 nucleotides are TGTGCCAGCTCACCACCCGCGGGAGATACGCAGTATTTT. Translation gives CASSPPAGDTQYF.

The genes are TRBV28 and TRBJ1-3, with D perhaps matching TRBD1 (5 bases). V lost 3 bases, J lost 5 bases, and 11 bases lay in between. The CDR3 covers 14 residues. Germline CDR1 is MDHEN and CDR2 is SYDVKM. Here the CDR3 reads CASSFSGGRNTIYF. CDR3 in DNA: TGTGCCAGCAGTTTTTCGGGGGGGAGAAACACCATATATTTT. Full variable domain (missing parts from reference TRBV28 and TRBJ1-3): DVKVTQSSRYLVKRTGEKVFLECVQDMDHENMFWYRQDPGLGLRLIYFSYDVKMKEKGDIPEGYSVSREKKERFSLILESASTNQTSMYLCASSFSGGRNTIYFGEGSWLTVV.

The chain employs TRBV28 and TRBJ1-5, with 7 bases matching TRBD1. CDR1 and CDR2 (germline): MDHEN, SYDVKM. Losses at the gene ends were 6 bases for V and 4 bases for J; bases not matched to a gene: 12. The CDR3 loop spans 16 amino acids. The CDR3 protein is CASSTRAGQLNQPQHF. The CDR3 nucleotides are TGTGCCAGCAGCACCCGAGCGGGACAGCTAAATCAGCCCCAGCATTTT.

The CDR3 is CASSQRGQRGNTIYF. CDR3 DNA: TGTGCCAGCAGCCAACGCGGACAACGGGGAAACACCATATATTTT. V is TRBV14 and J is TRBJ1-3; D is perhaps TRBD1 (5 bases). The V end was cut by 2 bases, the J end by 4 bases, with 12 bases between. Germline CDR1 reads SGHDN; CDR2 reads FVKESK. The CDR3 runs to 15 residues.

The CDR3 loop is CASSRGTSGDTQYF. DNA for the CDR3: TGTGCCAGTAGTAGAGGGACTAGCGGAGATACGCAGTATTTT. The gene calls are TRBV19 and TRBJ2-3; 11 nucleotides match TRBD2. Germline V gene sequence: CDR1 LNHDA, CDR2 SQIVND (reference sequence). The CDR3 runs 14 residues. J gave up 5 bases and V 4 bases, and 2 bases lay outside the gene matches.

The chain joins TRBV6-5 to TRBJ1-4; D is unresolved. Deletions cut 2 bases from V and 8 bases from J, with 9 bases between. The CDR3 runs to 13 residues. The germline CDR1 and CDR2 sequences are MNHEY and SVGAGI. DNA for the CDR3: TGTGCCAGCAGTTACGGGCTCAGAGAAAAACTGTTTTTT. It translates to CASSYGLREKLFF.

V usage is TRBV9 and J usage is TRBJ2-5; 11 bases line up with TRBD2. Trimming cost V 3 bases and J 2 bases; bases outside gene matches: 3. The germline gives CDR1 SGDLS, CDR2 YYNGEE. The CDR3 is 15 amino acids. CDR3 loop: CASSASGRYQETQYF. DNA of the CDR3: TGTGCCAGCAGCGCTAGCGGGAGGTATCAAGAGACCCAGTACTTC.

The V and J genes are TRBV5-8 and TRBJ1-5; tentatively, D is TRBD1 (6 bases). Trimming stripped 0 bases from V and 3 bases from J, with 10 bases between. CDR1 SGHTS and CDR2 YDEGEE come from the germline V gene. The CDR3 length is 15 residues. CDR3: CASSLGDTNNQPQHF. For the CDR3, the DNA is TGTGCCAGCAGCTTGGGGGACACCAACAATCAGCCCCAGCATTTT.

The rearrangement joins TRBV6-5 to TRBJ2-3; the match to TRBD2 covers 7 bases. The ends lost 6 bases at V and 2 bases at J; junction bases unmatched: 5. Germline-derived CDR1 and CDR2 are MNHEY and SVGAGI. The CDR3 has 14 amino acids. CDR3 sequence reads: CASRRGLTTDTQYF. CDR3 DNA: TGTGCCAGCAGGCGGGGACTAACCACAGATACGCAGTATTTT.

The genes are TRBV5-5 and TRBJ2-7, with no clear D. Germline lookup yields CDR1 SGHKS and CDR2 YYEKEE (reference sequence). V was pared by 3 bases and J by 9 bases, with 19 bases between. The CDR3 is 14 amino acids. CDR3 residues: CASSSGPRAFAQYF. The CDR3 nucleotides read TGTGCCAGCAGCTCGGGCCCCCGGGCGTTTGCGCAGTACTTC.

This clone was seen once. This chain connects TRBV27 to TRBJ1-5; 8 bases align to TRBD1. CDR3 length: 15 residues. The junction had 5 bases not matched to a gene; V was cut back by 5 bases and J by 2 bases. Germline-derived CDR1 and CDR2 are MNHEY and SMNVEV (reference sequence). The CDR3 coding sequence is TGTGCCAGCAGTCAGGGGGCATGGGGCAATCAGCCCCAGCATTTT. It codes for CASSQGAWGNQPQHF.

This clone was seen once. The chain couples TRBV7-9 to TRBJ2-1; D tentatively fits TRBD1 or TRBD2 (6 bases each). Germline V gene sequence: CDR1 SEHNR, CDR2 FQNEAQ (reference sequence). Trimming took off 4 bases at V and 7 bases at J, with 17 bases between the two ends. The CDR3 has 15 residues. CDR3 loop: CASSSGGDIRNEQFF. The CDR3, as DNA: TGTGCCAGCAGCTCCGGCGGGGACATTCGGAATGAGCAGTTCTTC.

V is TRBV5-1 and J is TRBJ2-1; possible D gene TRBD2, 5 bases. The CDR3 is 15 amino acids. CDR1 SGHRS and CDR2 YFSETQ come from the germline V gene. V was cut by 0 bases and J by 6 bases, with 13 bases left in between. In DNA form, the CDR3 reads TGCGCCAGCAGCTTGGAGGGAGCCCTCCGCAATGAGCAGTTCTTC. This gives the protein CASSLEGALRNEQFF.

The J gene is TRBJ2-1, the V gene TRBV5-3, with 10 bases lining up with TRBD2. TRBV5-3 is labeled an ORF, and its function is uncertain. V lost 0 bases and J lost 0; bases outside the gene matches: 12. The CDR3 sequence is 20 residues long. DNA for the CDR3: TGTGCCAGAAGCTTGGTTGCGGCTAGCGGGAGATTAAGCTCCTACAATGAGCAGTTCTTC. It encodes CARSLVAASGRLSSYNEQFF.

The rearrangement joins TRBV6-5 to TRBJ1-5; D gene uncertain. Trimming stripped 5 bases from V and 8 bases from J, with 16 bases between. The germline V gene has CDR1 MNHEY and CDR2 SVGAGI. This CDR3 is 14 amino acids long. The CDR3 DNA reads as TGTGCCAGCAGTAATGCGGGTGGGGAGAAGCCCCAGCATTTT. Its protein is CASSNAGGEKPQHF.

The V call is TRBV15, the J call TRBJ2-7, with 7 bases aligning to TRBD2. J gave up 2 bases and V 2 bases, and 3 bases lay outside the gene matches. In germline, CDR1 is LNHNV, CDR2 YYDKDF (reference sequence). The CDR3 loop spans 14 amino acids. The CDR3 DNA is TGTGCCACCAGCAGATTAGGGACTACCTACGAGCAGTACTTC. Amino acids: CATSRLGTTYEQYF.

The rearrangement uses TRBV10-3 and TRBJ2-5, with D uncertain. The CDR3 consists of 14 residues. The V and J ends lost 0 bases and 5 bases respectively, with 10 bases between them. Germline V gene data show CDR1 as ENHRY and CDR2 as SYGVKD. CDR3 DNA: TGTGCCATCAGTGAGTCAGACTTCCCGGAGACCCAGTACTTC. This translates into CAISESDFPETQYF.

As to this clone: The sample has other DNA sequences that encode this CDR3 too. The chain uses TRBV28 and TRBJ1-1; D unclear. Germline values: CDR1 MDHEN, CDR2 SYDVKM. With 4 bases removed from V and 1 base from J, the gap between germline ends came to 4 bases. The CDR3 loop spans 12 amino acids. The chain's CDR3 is CASSSGNTEAFF. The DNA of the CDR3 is TGTGCCAGCAGTTCGGGGAACACTGAAGCTTTCTTT.

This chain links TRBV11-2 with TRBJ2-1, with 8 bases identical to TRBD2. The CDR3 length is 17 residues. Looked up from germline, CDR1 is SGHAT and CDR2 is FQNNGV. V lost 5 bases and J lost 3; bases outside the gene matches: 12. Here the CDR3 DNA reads TGTGCCAGCAGCCGTAGCGGGATCCCCATAATCTACAATGAGCAGTTCTTC. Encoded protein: CASSRSGIPIIYNEQFF. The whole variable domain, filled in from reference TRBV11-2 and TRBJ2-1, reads EAGVAQSPRYKIIEKRQSVAFWCNPISGHATLYWYQQILGQGPKLLIQFQNNGVVDDSQLPKDRFSAERLKGVDSTLKIQPAKLEDSAVYLCASSRSGIPIIYNEQFFGPGTRLTVL.

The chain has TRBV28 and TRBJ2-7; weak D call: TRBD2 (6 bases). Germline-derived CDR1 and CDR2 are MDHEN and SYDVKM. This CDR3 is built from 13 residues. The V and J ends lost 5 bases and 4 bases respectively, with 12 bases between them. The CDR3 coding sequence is TGTGCCAGCAGTCGACTCGGGAGATACGAGCAGTACTTC. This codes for CASSRLGRYEQYF.

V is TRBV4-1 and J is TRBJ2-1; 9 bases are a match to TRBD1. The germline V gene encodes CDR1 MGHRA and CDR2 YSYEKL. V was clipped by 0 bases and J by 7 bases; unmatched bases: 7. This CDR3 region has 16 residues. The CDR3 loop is CASSQDGQGWWNEQFF. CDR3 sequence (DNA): TGCGCCAGCAGCCAAGATGGACAGGGGTGGTGGAATGAGCAGTTCTTC.

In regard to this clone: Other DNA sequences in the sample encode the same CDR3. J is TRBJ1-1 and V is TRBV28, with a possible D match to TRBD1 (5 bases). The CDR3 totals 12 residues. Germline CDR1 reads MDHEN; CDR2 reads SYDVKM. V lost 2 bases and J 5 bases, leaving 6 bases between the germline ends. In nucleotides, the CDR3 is TGTGCCAGCAGTTTAAGACAGACTGAAGCTTTCTTT. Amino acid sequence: CASSLRQTEAFF.

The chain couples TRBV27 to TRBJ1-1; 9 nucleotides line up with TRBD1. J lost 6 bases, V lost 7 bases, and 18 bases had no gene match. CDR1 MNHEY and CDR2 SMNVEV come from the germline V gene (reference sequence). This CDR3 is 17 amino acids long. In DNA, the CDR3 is TGTGCCAGCATGAGAGGGACAGGGCGGGAGGTTCACGCTGAAGCTTTCTTT. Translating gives CASMRGTGREVHAEAFF.

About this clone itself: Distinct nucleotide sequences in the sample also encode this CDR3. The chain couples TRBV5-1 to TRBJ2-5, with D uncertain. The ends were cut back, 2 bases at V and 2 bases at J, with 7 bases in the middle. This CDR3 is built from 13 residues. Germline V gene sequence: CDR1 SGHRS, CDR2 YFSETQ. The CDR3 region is CASSLGVQETQYF. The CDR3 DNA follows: TGCGCCAGCAGCTTAGGAGTACAAGAGACCCAGTACTTC.

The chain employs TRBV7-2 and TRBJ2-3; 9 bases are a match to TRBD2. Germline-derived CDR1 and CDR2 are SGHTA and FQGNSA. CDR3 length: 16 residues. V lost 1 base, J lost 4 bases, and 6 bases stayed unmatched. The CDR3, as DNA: TGTGCCAGCAGCTTAGTTTTGGCGGGAGGGGCAGATACGCAGTATTTT. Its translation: CASSLVLAGGADTQYF.